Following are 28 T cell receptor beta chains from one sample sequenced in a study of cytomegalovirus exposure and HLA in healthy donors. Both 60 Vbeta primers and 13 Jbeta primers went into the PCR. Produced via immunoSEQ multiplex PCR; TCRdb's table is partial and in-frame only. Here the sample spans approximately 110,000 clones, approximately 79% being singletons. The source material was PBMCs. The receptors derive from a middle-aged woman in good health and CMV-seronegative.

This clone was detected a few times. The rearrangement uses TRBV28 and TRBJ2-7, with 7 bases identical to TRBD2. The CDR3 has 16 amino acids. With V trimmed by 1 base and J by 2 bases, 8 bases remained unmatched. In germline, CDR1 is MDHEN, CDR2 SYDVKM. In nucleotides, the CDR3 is TGTGCCAGCAGTTTATCGGGGGGTCCCGCCACCTACGAGCAGTACTTC. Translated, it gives CASSLSGGPATYEQYF.

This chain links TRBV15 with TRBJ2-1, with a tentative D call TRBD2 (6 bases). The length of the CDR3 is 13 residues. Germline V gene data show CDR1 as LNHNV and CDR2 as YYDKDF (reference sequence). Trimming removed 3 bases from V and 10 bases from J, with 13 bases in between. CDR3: CATSSSPGGEQFF. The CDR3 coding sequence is TGTGCCACCAGCAGTTCCCCCGGGGGAGAGCAGTTCTTC.

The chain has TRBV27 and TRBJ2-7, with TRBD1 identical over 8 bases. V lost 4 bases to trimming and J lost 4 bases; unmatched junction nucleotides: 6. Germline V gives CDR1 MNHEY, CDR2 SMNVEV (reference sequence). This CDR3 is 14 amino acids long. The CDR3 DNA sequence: TGTGCCAGCAGTTCACTGGGACAGGTATACGAGCAGTACTTC. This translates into CASSSLGQVYEQYF.

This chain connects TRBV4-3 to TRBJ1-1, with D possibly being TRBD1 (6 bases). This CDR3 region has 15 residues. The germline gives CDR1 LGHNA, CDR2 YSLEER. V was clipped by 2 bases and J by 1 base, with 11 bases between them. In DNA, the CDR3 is TGCGCCAGCAGCCAACATGGACAGCCGAACACTGAAGCTTTCTTT. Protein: CASSQHGQPNTEAFF.

In DNA, the CDR3 is TGTGCCAGCAGTTTAGGGTCAGGCCTCGATGAAAAACTGTTTTTT. It codes for CASSLGSGLDEKLFF. The chain is built from TRBV27 and TRBJ1-4; no firm D call. The CDR3 length is 15 residues. Germline lookup yields CDR1 MNHEY and CDR2 SMNVEV (reference sequence). Trimming cost V 2 bases and J 6 bases, with 13 bases left between them.

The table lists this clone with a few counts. The CDR3 protein is CASSPGGRTNTEAFF. The CDR3 coding sequence is TGTGCCAGCTCACCGGGAGGGAGGACGAACACTGAAGCTTTCTTT. The chain is built from TRBV18 and TRBJ1-1; D gene uncertain. V was shortened by 3 bases and J by 1 base, with 12 bases between the two germline ends. Germline V gene sequence: CDR1 KGHSH, CDR2 LQKENI. The CDR3 contains 15 residues.

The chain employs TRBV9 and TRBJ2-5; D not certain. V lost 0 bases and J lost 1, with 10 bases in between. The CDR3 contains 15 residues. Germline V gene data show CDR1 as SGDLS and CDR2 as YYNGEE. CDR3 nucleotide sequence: TGTGCCAGCAGCGTAGGAAGTGGGCTCCAAGAGACCCAGTACTTC. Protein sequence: CASSVGSGLQETQYF. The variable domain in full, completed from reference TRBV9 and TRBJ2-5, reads DSGVTQTPKHLITATGQRVTLRCSPRSGDLSVYWYQQSLDQGLQFLIQYYNGEERAKGNILERFSAQQFPDLHSELNLSSLELGDSALYFCASSVGSGLQETQYFGPGTRLLVL.

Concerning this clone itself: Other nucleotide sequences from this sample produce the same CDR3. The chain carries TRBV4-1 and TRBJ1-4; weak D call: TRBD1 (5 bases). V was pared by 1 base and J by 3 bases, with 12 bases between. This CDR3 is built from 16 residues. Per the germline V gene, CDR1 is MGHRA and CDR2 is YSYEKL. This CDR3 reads CASSQVPQAPNEKLFF. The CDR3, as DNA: TGCGCCAGCAGCCAAGTCCCACAGGCACCTAATGAAAAACTGTTTTTT.

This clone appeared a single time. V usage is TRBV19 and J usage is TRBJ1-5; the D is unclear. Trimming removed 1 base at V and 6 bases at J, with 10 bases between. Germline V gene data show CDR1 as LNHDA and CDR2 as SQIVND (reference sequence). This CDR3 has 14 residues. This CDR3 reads CASSIAFPGQPQHF. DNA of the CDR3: TGTGCCAGTAGTATAGCCTTCCCGGGTCAGCCCCAGCATTTT. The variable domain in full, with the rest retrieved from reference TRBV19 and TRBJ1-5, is DGGITQSPKYLFRKEGQNVTLSCEQNLNHDAMYWYRQDPGQGLRLIYYSQIVNDFQKGDIAEGYSVSREKKESFPLTVTSAQKNPTAFYLCASSIAFPGQPQHFGDGTRLSIL.

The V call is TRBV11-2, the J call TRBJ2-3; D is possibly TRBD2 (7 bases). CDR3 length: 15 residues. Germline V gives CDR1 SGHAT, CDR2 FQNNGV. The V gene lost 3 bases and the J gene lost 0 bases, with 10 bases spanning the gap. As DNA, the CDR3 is TGTGCCAGCAGCTTTGGGAGGGGGAGCACAGATACGCAGTATTTT. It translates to CASSFGRGSTDTQYF.

In DNA form, the CDR3 reads TGTGCCAGCAGGGTAGACAGACCCTACGAGCAGTACTTC. This gives the protein CASRVDRPYEQYF. V usage is TRBV2 and J usage is TRBJ2-7; possible D gene TRBD1, 5 bases. CDR3 length: 13 amino acids. V was clipped by 6 bases and J by 2 bases, with 11 bases between them. CDR1 is SNHLY, CDR2 FYNNEI, per germline.

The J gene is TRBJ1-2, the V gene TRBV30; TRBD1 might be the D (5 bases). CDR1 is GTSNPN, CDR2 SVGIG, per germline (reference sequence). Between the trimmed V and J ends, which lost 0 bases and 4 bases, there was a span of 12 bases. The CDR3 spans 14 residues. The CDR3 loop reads CAWSVQEPIYGYTF. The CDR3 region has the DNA TGTGCCTGGAGTGTACAGGAGCCTATCTATGGCTACACCTTC.

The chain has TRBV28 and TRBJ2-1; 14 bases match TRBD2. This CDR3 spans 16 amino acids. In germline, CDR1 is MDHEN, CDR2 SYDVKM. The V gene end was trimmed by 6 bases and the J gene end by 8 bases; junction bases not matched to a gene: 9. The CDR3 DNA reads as TGTGCCAGCAGGTCTGCGACTAGCGGGAGGGTCGATGAGCAGTTCTTC. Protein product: CASRSATSGRVDEQFF.

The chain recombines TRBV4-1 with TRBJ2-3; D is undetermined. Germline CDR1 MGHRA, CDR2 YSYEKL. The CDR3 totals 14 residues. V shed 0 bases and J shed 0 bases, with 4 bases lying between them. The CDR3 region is CASSQDPSTDTQYF. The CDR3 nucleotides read TGCGCCAGCAGCCAAGATCCTAGCACAGATACGCAGTATTTT.

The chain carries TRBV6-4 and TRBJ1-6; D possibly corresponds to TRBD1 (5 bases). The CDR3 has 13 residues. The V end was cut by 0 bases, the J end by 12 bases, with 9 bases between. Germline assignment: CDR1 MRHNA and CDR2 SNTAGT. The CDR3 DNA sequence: TGTGCCAGCAGTGACTCATGGGGGGGACCCCTCCACTTT. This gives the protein CASSDSWGGPLHF.

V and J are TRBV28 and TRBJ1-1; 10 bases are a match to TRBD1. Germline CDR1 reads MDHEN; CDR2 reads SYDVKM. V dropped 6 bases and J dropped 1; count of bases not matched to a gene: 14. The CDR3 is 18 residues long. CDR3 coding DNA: TGTGCCAGCAGAAACCTCACAAGACAGGGGGCGAAGAACACTGAAGCTTTCTTT. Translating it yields CASRNLTRQGAKNTEAFF.

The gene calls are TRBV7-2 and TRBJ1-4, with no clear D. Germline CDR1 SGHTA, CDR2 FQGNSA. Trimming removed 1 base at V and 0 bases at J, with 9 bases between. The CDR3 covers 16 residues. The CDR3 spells CASSLGPRATNEKLFF. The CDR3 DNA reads TGTGCCAGCAGCTTAGGTCCCCGTGCAACTAATGAAAAACTGTTTTTT.

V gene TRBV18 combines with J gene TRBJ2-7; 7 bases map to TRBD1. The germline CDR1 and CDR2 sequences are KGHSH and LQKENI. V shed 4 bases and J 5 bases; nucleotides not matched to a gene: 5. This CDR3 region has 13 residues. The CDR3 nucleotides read TGTGCCAGCTCACGTCTGACAGGGAACGAGCAGTACTTC. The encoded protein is CASSRLTGNEQYF.

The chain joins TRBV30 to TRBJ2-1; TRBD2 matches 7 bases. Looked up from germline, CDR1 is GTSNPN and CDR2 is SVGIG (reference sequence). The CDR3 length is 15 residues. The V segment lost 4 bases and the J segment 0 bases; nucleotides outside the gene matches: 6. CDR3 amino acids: CAWTLTSRSYNEQFF. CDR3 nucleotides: TGTGCCTGGACACTGACTAGCCGCTCCTACAATGAGCAGTTCTTC. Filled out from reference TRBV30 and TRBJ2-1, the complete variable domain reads SQTIHQWPATLVQPVGSPLSLECTVEGTSNPNLYWYRQAAGRGLQLLFYSVGIGQISSEVPQNLSASRPQDRQFILSSKKLLLSDSGFYLCAWTLTSRSYNEQFFGPGTRLTVL.

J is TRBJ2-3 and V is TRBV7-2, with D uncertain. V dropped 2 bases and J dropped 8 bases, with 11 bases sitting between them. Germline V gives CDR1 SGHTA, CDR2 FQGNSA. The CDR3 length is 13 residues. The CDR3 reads CASSLSPAATQYF. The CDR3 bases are TGTGCCAGCAGCTTATCTCCCGCGGCTACGCAGTATTTT.

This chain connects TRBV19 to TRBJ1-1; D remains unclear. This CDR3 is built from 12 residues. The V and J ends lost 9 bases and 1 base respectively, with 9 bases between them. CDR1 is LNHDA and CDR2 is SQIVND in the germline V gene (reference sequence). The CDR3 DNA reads TGTGCCAGCTTATACGGGAACACTGAAGCTTTCTTT. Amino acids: CASLYGNTEAFF.

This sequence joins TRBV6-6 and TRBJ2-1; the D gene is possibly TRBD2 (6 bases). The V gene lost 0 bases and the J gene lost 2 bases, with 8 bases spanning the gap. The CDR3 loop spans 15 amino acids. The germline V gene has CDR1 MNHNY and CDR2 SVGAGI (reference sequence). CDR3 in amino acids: CASSYSSGAYNEQFF. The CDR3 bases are TGTGCCAGCAGTTACTCTAGCGGAGCCTACAATGAGCAGTTCTTC.

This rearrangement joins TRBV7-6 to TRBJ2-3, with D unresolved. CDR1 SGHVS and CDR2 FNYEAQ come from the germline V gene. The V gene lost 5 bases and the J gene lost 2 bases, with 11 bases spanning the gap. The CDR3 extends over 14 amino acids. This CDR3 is CASSPAADTDTQYF. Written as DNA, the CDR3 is TGTGCCAGCAGCCCCGCGGCGGACACAGATACGCAGTATTTT.

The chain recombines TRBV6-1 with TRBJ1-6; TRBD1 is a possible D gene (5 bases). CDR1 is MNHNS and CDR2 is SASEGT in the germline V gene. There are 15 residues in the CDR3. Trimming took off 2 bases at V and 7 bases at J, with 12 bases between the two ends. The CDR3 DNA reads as TGTGCCAGCAGTGAACTGGGGCAGTCGAATTCACCCCTCCACTTT. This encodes CASSELGQSNSPLHF.

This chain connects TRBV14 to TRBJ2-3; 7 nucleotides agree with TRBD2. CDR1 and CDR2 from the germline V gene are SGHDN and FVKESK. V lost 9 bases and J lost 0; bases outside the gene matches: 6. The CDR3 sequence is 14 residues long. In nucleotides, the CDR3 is TGTGCCAGTTCTAGCGGTTTTAGCACAGATACGCAGTATTTT. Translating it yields CASSSGFSTDTQYF.

CDR3 DNA sequence: TGTGCCAGCAGCCGTTCGGGGGGGATGGTGGTGGAGACCCAGTACTTC. This encodes CASSRSGGMVVETQYF. The chain has TRBV9 and TRBJ2-5, with TRBD2 matching over 8 bases. The CDR3 is made up of 16 amino acids. Per germline, CDR1 SGDLS and CDR2 YYNGEE. Trimming took 4 bases from V and 5 from J; bases not matched to a gene: 13.

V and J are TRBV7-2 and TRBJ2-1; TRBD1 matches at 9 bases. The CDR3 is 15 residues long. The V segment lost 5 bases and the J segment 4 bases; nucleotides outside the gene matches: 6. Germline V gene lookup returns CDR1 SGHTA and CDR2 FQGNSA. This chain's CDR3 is CASSRRQGVYNEQFF. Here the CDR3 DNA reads TGTGCCAGCAGCCGACGACAGGGGGTGTACAATGAGCAGTTCTTC.

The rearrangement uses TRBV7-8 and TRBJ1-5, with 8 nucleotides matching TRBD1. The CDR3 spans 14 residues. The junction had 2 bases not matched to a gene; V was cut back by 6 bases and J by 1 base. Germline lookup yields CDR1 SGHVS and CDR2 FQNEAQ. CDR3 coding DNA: TGTGCCAGCAGTAGACAGGGGAGCAATCAGCCCCAGCATTTT. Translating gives CASSRQGSNQPQHF.